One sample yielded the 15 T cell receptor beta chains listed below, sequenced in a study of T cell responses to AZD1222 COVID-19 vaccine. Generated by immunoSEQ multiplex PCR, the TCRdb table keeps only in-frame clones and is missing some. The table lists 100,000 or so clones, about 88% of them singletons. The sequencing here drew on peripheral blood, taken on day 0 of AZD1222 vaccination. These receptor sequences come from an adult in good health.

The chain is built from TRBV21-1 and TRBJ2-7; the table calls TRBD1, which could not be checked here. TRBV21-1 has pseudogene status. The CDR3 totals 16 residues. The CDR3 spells CASSARCWQGIDEQYF. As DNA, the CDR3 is TGTGCCAGCAGCGCCCGATGCTGGCAGGGAATCGACGAGCAGTACTTC.

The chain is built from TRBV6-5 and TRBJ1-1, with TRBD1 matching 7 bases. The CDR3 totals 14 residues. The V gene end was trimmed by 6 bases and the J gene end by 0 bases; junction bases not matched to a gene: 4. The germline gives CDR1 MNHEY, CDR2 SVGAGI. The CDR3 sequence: CASRPQGLNTEAFF. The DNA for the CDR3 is TGTGCCAGCAGACCACAGGGGTTGAACACTGAAGCTTTCTTT.

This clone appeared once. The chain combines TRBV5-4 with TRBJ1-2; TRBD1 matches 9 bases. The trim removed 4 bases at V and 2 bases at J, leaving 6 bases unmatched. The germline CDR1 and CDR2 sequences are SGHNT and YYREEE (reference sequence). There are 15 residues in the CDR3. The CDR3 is CASSPRDRENYGYTF. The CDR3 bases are TGTGCCAGCAGCCCCCGGGACAGGGAAAACTATGGCTACACCTTC.

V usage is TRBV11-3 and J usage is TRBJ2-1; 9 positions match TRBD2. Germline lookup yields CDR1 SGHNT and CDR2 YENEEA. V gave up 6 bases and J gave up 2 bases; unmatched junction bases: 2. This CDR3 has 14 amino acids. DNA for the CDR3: TGTGCCAGCAGTGGGACTAGCCCCTACAATGAGCAGTTCTTC. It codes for CASSGTSPYNEQFF.

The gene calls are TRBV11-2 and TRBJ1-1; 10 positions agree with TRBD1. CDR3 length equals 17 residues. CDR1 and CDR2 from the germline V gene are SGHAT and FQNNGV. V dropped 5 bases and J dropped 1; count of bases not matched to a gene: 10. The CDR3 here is CASSPIGTGVWNTEAFF. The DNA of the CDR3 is TGTGCCAGCAGCCCGATCGGGACAGGGGTTTGGAACACTGAAGCTTTCTTT.

The CDR3 coding sequence is TGTGCCAGCAGTATAATGGGGAATTCACCCCTCCACTTT. The encoded protein is CASSIMGNSPLHF. The chain links TRBV27 to TRBJ1-6; D uncertain. CDR3 length equals 13 residues. Trimming took off 5 bases at V and 7 bases at J, with 9 bases between the two ends. Germline V lookup: CDR1 MNHEY, CDR2 SMNVEV (reference sequence).

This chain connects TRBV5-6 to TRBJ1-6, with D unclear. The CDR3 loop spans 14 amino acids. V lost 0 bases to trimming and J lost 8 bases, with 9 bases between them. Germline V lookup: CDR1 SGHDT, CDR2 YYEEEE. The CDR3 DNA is TGTGCCAGCAGCTTGGCCACGACCGATTCACCCCTCCACTTT. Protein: CASSLATTDSPLHF.

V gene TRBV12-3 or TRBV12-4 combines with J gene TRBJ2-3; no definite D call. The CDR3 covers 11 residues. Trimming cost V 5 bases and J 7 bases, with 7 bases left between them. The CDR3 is CASSGPHTQYF. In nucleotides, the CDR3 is TGTGCCAGCAGTGGCCCACATACGCAGTATTTT.

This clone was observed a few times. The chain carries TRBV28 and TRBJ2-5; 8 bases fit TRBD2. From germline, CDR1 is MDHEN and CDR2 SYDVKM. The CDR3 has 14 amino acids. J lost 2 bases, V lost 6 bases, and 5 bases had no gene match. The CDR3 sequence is CASSVAGKQETQYF. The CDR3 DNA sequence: TGTGCCAGCAGCGTAGCGGGGAAGCAAGAGACCCAGTACTTC.

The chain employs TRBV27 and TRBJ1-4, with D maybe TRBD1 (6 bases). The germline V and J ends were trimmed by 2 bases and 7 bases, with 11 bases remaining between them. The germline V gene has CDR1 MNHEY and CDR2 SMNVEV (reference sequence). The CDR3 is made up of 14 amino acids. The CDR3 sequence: CASSLRLGGEKLFF. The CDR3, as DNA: TGTGCCAGCAGTTTAAGGTTAGGGGGTGAAAAACTGTTTTTT.

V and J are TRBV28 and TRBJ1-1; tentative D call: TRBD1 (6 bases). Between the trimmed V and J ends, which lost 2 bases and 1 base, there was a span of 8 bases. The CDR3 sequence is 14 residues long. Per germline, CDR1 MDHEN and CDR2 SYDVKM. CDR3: CASSLTGTNTEAFF. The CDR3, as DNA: TGTGCCAGCAGTTTAACAGGGACGAACACTGAAGCTTTCTTT. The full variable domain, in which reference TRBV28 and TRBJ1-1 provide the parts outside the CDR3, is DVKVTQSSRYLVKRTGEKVFLECVQDMDHENMFWYRQDPGLGLRLIYFSYDVKMKEKGDIPEGYSVSREKKERFSLILESASTNQTSMYLCASSLTGTNTEAFFGQGTRLTVV.

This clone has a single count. The CDR3 loop is CATKGGDIGELFF. The CDR3 DNA follows: TGTGCCACCAAGGGGGGGGACATCGGGGAGCTGTTTTTT. This chain uses TRBV24-1 with TRBJ2-2; D is perhaps TRBD2 (7 bases). The CDR3 totals 13 residues. Germline V gives CDR1 KGHDR, CDR2 SFDVKD. Trimming pared 8 bases from V and 7 bases from J, leaving 13 bases between.

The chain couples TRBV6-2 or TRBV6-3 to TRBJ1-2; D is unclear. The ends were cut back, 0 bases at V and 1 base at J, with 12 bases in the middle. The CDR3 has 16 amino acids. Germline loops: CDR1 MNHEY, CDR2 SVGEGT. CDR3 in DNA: TGTGCCAGCAGTTACTCTCGTGCCCGGCTTAACTATGGCTACACCTTC. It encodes CASSYSRARLNYGYTF.

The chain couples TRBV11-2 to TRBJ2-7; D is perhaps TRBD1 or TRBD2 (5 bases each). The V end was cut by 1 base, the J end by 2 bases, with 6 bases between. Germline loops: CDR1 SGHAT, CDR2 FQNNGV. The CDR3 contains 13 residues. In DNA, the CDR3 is TGTGCCAGCAGCTTAGCGGGGCCCTACGAGCAGTACTTC. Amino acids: CASSLAGPYEQYF.

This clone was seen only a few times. The CDR3 region has the DNA TGTGCCAGCAGCCCAAACCCGGGTAAGGGCTACACCTTC. The encoded protein is CASSPNPGKGYTF. The chain is built from TRBV7-2 and TRBJ1-2; D gene ambiguous. Trimming left V 5 bases short and J 8 bases short, with 15 bases between. Germline values: CDR1 SGHTA, CDR2 FQGNSA. CDR3 length: 13 amino acids.